This TCR beta chain was obtained from a study of regulatory T cells in long-lasting Graves disease. In building TCR beta libraries, iRepertoire HTBI primers were used together with Arm-PCR of CDR3 regions. TCRdb re-called the multiplex PCR reads through MiXCR, storing one row per CDR3 protein. This repertoire shows 400,000 to 500,000 distinct CDR3 sequences, about a sixth found once; its top ten account for about 25%. Losses at the gene ends were 5 bases for V and 9 bases for J; bases not matched to a gene: 8. Germline V gene lookup returns CDR1 SEHNR and CDR2 FQNEAQ (reference sequence). The CDR3 is 14 residues long. As for time point: newly diagnosed GD, antithyroid drugs for less than 3 months. From PBMCs, RNA was extracted and then used to make the TCR library. It was American Thyroid Association guidelines that determined Graves' disease diagnosis. Another study also made use of these data, one on T cells in Graves' hyperthyroidism and ophthalmopathy. According to that study: From stable hyperthyroidism, ophthalmopathy was separated by a 13 V-J model.

This clonotype was obtained from a woman aged 18-29 years with Graves disease. The specimen was peripheral blood mononuclear cells (PBMCs), collected at new diagnosis, from a patient treated with antithyroid drugs. The chain employs TRBV7-9 and TRBJ1-2; 11 nucleotides align to TRBD1. CDR3: CASSPGTGGFSYTF. Written as DNA, the CDR3 is TGTGCCAGCAGCCCAGGGACAGGGGGTTTTAGCTACACCTTC.